The present T cell receptor (beta chain) was sequenced within a study of Ad26.COV2.S vaccination and SARS-CoV-2 variants. In the study overall: Of the COV1001 trial arms, the Ad26.COV2.S arm included the donor. Intramuscularly, Ad26.COV2.S was given either once or twice, 56 days apart. Whole-study results and caveats: Recipients of vaccine and of placebo showed similar breadth of their non-spike TCR repertoires.

As for this clone: Its antigen is not identified.

Data came from immunoSEQ multiplex PCR; TCRdb stores just in-frame clones and leaves some out. The repertoire holds 380,000 or so clones, with approximately 83% as singletons. The treatment was: roughly 18 received Ad26.COV2.S at low or high dose, single or two shots; about 5 received placebo; per-sample allocation not given. At day 63 after the first vaccine or placebo injection, samples were drawn. This Boston cohort included adults aged 18-55 years. Sequencing was performed on peripheral blood, taken in a trial of Ad26.COV2.S vaccine versus placebo. This TCR came from a person between 18 and 65 years old who received the Ad26.COV2.S COVID-19 vaccine or a placebo.

DNA of the CDR3: TGTGCCTGGAGTCCCCCGGGGGCCTACACTGAAGCTTTCTTT. Its protein is CAWSPPGAYTEAFF. V is TRBV30 and J is TRBJ1-1; TRBD1 is a possible D gene (6 bases). The CDR3 is 14 residues long. V was shortened by 2 bases and J by 3 bases, with 13 bases between the two germline ends. Germline V lookup: CDR1 GTSNPN, CDR2 SVGIG (reference sequence).